This T cell receptor beta chain was captured by sequencing in a study of T cell repertoires in cytomegalovirus infection (dated by TCRdb to the late 2010s). Concerning the study at large: The HLA type of each donor mattered for the analysis, because public TCR beta signatures pointed to carriage of CMV infection along with the matching HLA type.

General conclusions and limits of the study: Cumulative frequency of public TCR beta family members discriminated carriers of CMV infection plus the relevant HLA type in this cohort and an independent approximately 340-donor cohort. The ex vivo response was dominated by HLA-C-restricted CMV-specific TCR beta clonotypes, which also provided the single most frequent clonotype in two of eight donors.

This clonotype was observed at least ten times. Its antigen has not been determined. No base quality information exists; no much larger clone differs at one position. Taken from cysteine to phenylalanine, the CDR3 has 14 residues. Of the read, only the CDR3 DNA is kept; its 42 bases are in frame from base 1. Germline trimming amounts to 4 bases on V and 1 base on J, with 4 as the count of junction bases outside the gene matches. The reads were generated on an Illumina HiSeq 1500. TCRdb trimmed the raw reads at Q25, called clones with MiXCR and kept productive beta chains. Identical CDR3 proteins give one entry, which carries the most common genes and DNA. The sample table contains more than 250,000 distinct CDR3 sequences; only one count was recorded for approximately 14% of them. Clones ranked in the top ten supply around 9.5% of the sample.

The origin of this receptor is a human donor in good health (CMV status not recorded). Some clones in this sample may be carry-over from other donors' samples. Sequencing was done on a sample of PBMCs. The V and J segments used are TRBV12-3 or TRBV12-4 and TRBJ2-7; TRBD1 matches 7 bases in the middle. The base sequence is TGTGCCAGCAGTTCCGCAGGGGGTTCCTACGAGCAGTACTTC. This is translated as CASSSAGGSYEQYF.